The TCR beta chain described here comes from a study of shared clonotypes between healthy human individuals. Study-wide results and caveats: In general, naive subsets displayed greater estimated richness than memory subsets did. In this cohort, only blood was sampled, and tissue repertoires likely differ. Between a handful of donors, naive CD4 clonotypes were shared at a level of approximately 5%.

Some clones are missing from TCRdb's copy, which holds only in-frame ones; the method was immunoSEQ multiplex PCR. The sample has about 2 million clones; roughly 95% are singletons. CDR1 is SGHDN, CDR2 FVKESK, per germline. CDR3 size: 17 residues. Trimming at V came to 0 bases and at J to 0 bases, leaving 5 bases not matched to a gene. CD45RO-negative CD8 cells positively selected for CCR7 made up the naive population, which excluded terminally differentiated effector memory CD45RA+ cells. As concerns this clone: Its antigen is as yet unknown.

The chain uses TRBV14 and TRBJ2-3; 8 positions agree with TRBD2. This TCR was recovered from a man younger than 35 in good health. Input material: naive CD8+ T cells sorted from blood. The CDR3 is CASSQDWASGSTDTQYF. The CDR3, as DNA: TGTGCCAGCAGCCAAGATTGGGCTAGCGGGAGCACAGATACGCAGTATTTT.